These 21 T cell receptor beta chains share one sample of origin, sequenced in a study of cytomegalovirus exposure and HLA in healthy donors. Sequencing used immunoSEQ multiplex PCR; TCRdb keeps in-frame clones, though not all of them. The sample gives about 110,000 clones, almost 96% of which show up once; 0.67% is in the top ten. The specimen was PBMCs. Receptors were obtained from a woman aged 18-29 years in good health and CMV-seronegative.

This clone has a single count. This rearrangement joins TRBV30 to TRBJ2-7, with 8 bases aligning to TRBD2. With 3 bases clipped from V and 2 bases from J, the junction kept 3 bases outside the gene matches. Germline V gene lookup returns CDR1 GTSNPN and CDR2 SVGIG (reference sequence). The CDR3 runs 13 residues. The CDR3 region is CAWRSGLAYEQYF. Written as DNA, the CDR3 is TGTGCCTGGAGGTCGGGACTAGCCTACGAGCAGTACTTC.

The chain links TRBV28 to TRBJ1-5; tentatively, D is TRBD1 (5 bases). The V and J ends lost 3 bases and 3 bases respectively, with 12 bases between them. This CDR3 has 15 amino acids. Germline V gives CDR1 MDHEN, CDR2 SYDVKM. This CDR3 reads CASSLATGVNQPQHF. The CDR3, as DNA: TGTGCCAGCAGTTTGGCCACAGGAGTCAATCAGCCCCAGCATTTT.

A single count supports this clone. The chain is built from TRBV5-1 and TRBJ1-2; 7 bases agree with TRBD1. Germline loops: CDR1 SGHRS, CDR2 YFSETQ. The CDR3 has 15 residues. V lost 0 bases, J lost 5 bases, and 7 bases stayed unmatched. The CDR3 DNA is TGCGCCAGCAGCTTGGGGCCGGGACAGCTGTATGGCTACACCTTC. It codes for CASSLGPGQLYGYTF.

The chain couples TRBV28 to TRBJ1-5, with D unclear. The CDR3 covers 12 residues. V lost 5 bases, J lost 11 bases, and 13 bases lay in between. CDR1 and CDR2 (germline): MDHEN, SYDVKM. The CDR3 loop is CASSPLLGAQHF. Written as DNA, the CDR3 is TGTGCCAGCAGTCCACTCCTCGGGGCCCAGCATTTT.

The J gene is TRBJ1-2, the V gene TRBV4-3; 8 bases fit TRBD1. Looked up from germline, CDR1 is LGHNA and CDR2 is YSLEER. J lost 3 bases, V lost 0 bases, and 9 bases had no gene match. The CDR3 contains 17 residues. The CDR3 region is CASSQDSGQAWDYGYTF. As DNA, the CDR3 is TGCGCCAGCAGCCAAGACTCGGGACAGGCCTGGGACTATGGCTACACCTTC.

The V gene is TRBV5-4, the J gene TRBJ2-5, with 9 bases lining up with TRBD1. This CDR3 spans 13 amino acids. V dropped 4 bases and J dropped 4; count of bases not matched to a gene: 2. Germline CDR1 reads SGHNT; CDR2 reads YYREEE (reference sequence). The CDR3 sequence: CASSKDRGETQYF. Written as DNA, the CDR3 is TGTGCCAGCAGCAAGGACAGGGGAGAGACCCAGTACTTC.

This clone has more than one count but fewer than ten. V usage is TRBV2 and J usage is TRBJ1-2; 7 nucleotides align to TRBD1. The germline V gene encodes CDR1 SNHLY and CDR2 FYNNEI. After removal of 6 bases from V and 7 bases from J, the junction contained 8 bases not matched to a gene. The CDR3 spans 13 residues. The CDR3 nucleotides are TGTGCCAGCAGCGCAAGGGGGCGGGGTGGCTACACCTTC. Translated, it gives CASSARGRGGYTF.

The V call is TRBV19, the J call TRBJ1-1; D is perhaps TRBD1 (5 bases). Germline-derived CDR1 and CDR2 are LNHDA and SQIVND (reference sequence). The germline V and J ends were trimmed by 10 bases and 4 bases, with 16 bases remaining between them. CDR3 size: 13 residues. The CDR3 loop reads CATAQGGSTEAFF. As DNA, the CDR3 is TGTGCCACCGCCCAGGGTGGAAGCACTGAAGCTTTCTTT.

The CDR3 nucleotides read TGTGCCAGCAGTTTAGCCGGGACAGGGCCCCCCACAGATACGCAGTATTTT. It translates to CASSLAGTGPPTDTQYF. V and J are TRBV28 and TRBJ2-3, with 9 bases aligning to TRBD1. Trimming took 2 bases from V and 2 from J; bases not matched to a gene: 8. The germline gives CDR1 MDHEN, CDR2 SYDVKM. The CDR3 loop spans 17 amino acids.

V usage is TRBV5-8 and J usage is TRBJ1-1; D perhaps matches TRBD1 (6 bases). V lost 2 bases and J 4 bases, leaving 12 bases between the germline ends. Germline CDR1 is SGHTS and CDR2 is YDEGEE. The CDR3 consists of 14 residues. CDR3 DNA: TGTGCCAGCAGCTTATACAGGGTTCCCACTGAAGCTTTCTTT. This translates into CASSLYRVPTEAFF.

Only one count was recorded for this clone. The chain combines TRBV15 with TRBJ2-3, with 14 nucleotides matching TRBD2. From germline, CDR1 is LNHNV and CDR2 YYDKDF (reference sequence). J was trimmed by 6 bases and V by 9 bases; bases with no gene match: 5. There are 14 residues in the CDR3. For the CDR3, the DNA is TGTGCCACTCGACTAGCGGGGGGGCCGGATACGCAGTATTTT. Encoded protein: CATRLAGGPDTQYF.

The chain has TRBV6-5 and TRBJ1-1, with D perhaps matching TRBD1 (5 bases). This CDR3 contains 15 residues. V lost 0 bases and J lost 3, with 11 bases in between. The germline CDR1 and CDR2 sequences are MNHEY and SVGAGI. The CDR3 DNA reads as TGTGCCAGCAGTTACTCGGGGGGGTGGGACACTGAAGCTTTCTTT. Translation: CASSYSGGWDTEAFF.

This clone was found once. CDR3 coding DNA: TGTGCCATCAGTGAGTCGAAGAGTCTGGGCGGACAGTACAATGAGCAGTTCTTC. This sequence encodes CAISESKSLGGQYNEQFF. This chain links TRBV10-3 with TRBJ2-1; maybe TRBD1 (6 bases). Trimming cost V 0 bases and J 4 bases, with 19 bases left between them. Looked up from germline, CDR1 is ENHRY and CDR2 is SYGVKD. This CDR3 has 18 residues.

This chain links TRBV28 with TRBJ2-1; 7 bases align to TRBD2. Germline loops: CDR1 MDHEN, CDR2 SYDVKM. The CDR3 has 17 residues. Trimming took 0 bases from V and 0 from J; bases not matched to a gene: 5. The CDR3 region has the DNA TGTGCCAGCAGTTTATGGGGGGAGGGTCGCTCCTACAATGAGCAGTTCTTC. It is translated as CASSLWGEGRSYNEQFF.

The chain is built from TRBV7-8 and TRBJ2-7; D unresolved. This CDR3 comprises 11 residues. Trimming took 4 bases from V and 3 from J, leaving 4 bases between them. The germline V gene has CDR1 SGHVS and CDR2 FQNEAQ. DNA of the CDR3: TGTGCCAGCAGCTCACACTACGAGCAGTACTTC. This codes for CASSSHYEQYF.

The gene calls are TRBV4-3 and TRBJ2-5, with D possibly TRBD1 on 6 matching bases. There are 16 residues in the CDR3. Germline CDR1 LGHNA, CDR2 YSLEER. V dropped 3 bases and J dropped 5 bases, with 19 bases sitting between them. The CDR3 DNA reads TGCGCCAGCAGCCAGGGTCCTCGGACAGCCGGGGAGACCCAGTACTTC. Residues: CASSQGPRTAGETQYF.

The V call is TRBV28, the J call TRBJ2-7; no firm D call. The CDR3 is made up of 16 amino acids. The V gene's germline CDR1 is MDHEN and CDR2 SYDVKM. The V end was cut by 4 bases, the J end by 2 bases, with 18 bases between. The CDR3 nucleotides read TGTGCCAGCAGTTATCCCGACACCCCAGGCGCCTACGAGCAGTACTTC. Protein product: CASSYPDTPGAYEQYF.

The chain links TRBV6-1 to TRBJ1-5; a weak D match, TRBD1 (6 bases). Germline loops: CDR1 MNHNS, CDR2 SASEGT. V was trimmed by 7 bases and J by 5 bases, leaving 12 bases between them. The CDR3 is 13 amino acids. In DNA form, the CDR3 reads TGTGCCAGCACCTCCCACAGGGATCAGCCCCAGCATTTT. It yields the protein CASTSHRDQPQHF.

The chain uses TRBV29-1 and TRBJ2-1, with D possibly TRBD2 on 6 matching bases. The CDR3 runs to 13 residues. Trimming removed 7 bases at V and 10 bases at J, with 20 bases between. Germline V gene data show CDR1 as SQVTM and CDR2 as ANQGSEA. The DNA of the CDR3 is TGCAGCGCCGACGGAGGGTGGTTGGGGGAGCAGTTCTTC. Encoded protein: CSADGGWLGEQFF.

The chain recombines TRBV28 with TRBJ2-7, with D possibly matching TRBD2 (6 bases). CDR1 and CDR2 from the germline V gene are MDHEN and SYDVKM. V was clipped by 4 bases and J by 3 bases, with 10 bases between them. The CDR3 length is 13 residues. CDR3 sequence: CASSSGGNYEQYF. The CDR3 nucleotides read TGTGCCAGCAGTTCTGGGGGGAACTACGAGCAGTACTTC.

The CDR3 spells CASTSPGQGTYSNQPQHF. The CDR3 DNA sequence: TGTGCCAGTACTTCCCCGGGACAGGGGACCTATAGCAATCAGCCCCAGCATTTT. J is TRBJ1-5 and V is TRBV19, with 10 nucleotides matching TRBD1. Unmatched junction bases numbered 12, after V lost 7 bases and J lost 0 bases. CDR3 length: 18 amino acids. Per germline, CDR1 LNHDA and CDR2 SQIVND (reference sequence).